The 2 T cell receptor beta chains reported below all come from one sample, sequenced in a study of cytotoxic CD8 clonotypes in ibrutinib-treated CLL. This table comes from immunoSEQ multiplex PCR, and its TCRdb copy is limited to in-frame clones, with some not included. Of about 140,000 clones listed, 60% to 85% are singletons. Sequenced here: PBMCs, sampled after 24 months of ibrutinib treatment. These receptors were obtained from a human donor with chronic lymphocytic leukemia.

This chain joins TRBV19 and TRBJ2-6, with D possibly TRBD1 on 5 matching bases. Germline CDR1 LNHDA, CDR2 SQIVND (reference sequence). The CDR3 has 15 amino acids. Trimming took off 4 bases at V and 0 bases at J, with 7 bases between the two ends. The CDR3 here is CASSRGGSGANVLTF. The CDR3 nucleotides are TGTGCCAGTAGTAGGGGCGGCTCTGGGGCCAACGTCCTGACTTTC. The full variable domain, completed using reference TRBV19 and TRBJ2-6, is DGGITQSPKYLFRKEGQNVTLSCEQNLNHDAMYWYRQDPGQGLRLIYYSQIVNDFQKGDIAEGYSVSREKKESFPLTVTSAQKNPTAFYLCASSRGGSGANVLTFGAGSRLTVL.

CDR3 residues: CAIGDTEAFF. The CDR3 DNA sequence: TGTGCCATCGGAGACACTGAAGCTTTCTTT. This chain links TRBV10-3 with TRBJ1-1, with unresolved D. V gave up 8 bases and J gave up 3 bases, with 4 bases separating them. Germline CDR1 is ENHRY and CDR2 is SYGVKD. There are 10 residues in the CDR3.